This is a list of T cell receptor beta chains from one sample in a study of type 1 regulatory T cells. TCRdb used MiXCR to reprocess the reads, holding one entry per CDR3 protein. The sample has 75,000 to 100,000 distinct CDR3 sequences, around 30% seen once; the top ten hold 2% to 2.5%. The sample taken for sequencing was CD4+ T cells, either the whole sample or a sorted fraction (not recorded which). These receptors originate from a human donor in good health. The CDR3 runs from the conserved cysteine through the conserved F or W. A D gene is named only where the DNA matches it firmly. For some rows the clone size is stated as once, few or many, or as a class when expanded; others skip it.

clone_size: NA
j_call: TRBJ2-2
d_call: TRBD1
v_call: TRBV20-1
cdr3_length: 14
cdr3_nt: TGCAGTGCCTCAGGGGGCGCGAACACCGGGGAGCTGTTTTTT
cdr3_aa: CSASGGANTGELFF

clone_size: medium-sized
j_call: TRBJ2-1
d_call: NA
v_call: TRBV20-1
cdr3_length: 15
cdr3_nt: TGCAGTGCTTACCGAGCGGAAAGCTCCTACAATGAGCAGTTCTTC
cdr3_aa: CSAYRAESSYNEQFF

clone_size: few
j_call: TRBJ1-2
d_call: NA
v_call: TRBV29-1
cdr3_length: 11
cdr3_nt: TGCAGCGTTGAAGGAAAGGGTGGCTACACCTTC
cdr3_aa: CSVEGKGGYTF

clone_size: NA
j_call: TRBJ1-1
d_call: NA
v_call: TRBV2
cdr3_length: 14
cdr3_nt: TGTGCCAGCTGGGGGGCTGACGGGGACACTGAAGCTTTCTTT
cdr3_aa: CASWGADGDTEAFF

clone_size: few
j_call: TRBJ2-4
d_call: NA
v_call: TRBV29-1
cdr3_length: 14
cdr3_nt: TGCAGCGTTGATGACGGTCAAATTGGAAACATTCAGTACTTC
cdr3_aa: CSVDDGQIGNIQYF

clone_size: few
j_call: TRBJ2-6
d_call: NA
v_call: TRBV19
cdr3_length: 14
cdr3_nt: TGTGCCACCCAGGGGAGCTCTGGGGCCAACGTCCTGACTTTC
cdr3_aa: CATQGSSGANVLTF

clone_size: NA
j_call: TRBJ2-7
d_call: TRBD2
v_call: TRBV7-2
cdr3_length: 15
cdr3_nt: TGTGCCAGCAGCTTCGGACTAGCGGACTCCTACGAGCAGTACTTC
cdr3_aa: CASSFGLADSYEQYF

clone_size: NA
j_call: TRBJ2-5
d_call: NA
v_call: TRBV5-1
cdr3_length: 13
cdr3_nt: TGCGCCAGCAGCTTGATTGACGAGGGGACCCAGTACTTC
cdr3_aa: CASSLIDEGTQYF

clone_size: NA
j_call: TRBJ2-2
d_call: NA
v_call: TRBV27
cdr3_length: 14
cdr3_nt: TGTGCCAGCAATGTGGGCCGATCCACCGGGGAGCTGTTTTTT
cdr3_aa: CASNVGRSTGELFF

clone_size: NA
j_call: TRBJ2-1
d_call: TRBD2
v_call: TRBV7-3
cdr3_length: 16
cdr3_nt: TGTGCCAGCAGCGTCGGACTAGCGGGAGGGATCAATGAGCAGTTCTTC
cdr3_aa: CASSVGLAGGINEQFF

clone_size: NA
j_call: TRBJ2-7
d_call: NA
v_call: TRBV20-1
cdr3_length: 13
cdr3_nt: TGCAGTGCTAGGTCTAGTCTAGTCTACGAGCAGTACTTC
cdr3_aa: CSARSSLVYEQYF

clone_size: NA
j_call: TRBJ1-1
d_call: TRBD1
v_call: TRBV15
cdr3_length: 17
cdr3_nt: TGTGCCACCAGCAGAGAGGGACAGGGAGACCGGAGGGCTGAAGCTTTCTTT
cdr3_aa: CATSREGQGDRRAEAFF

clone_size: NA
j_call: TRBJ2-6
d_call: NA
v_call: TRBV21-1
cdr3_length: 20
cdr3_nt: TGTGCCAGCAGCAAAATTCGGCAACTCGCTCTAACCTTCGGGGCCAACGTCCTGACTTTC
cdr3_aa: CASSKIRQLALTFGANVLTF

clone_size: once
j_call: TRBJ2-7
d_call: TRBD2
v_call: TRBV4-1
cdr3_length: 17
cdr3_nt: TGCGCCAGCAGCCAAGACGTAACAAGCGGGAGCTCCTACGAGCAGTACTTC
cdr3_aa: CASSQDVTSGSSYEQYF

clone_size: few
j_call: TRBJ2-3
d_call: NA
v_call: TRBV7-2
cdr3_length: 12
cdr3_nt: TGTGCCAGCAGCGAGATGTCAGATACGCAGTATTTT
cdr3_aa: CASSEMSDTQYF

clone_size: few
j_call: TRBJ2-3
d_call: TRBD2
v_call: TRBV7-2
cdr3_length: 16
cdr3_nt: TGTGCCAGCAGCTGGCTAGCGGGAGGAGGCACAGATACGCAGTATTTT
cdr3_aa: CASSWLAGGGTDTQYF

clone_size: NA
j_call: TRBJ2-5
d_call: NA
v_call: TRBV20-1
cdr3_length: 12
cdr3_nt: TGCAGTGCTAGAGATTCAGGCGGGACCCAGTACTTC
cdr3_aa: CSARDSGGTQYF

clone_size: NA
j_call: TRBJ2-3
d_call: NA
v_call: TRBV7-8
cdr3_length: 16
cdr3_nt: TGTGCCAGCAGCCCTAACAGGGTTCCTCGCACAGATACGCAGTATTTT
cdr3_aa: CASSPNRVPRTDTQYF

clone_size: NA
j_call: TRBJ2-2
d_call: TRBD1
v_call: TRBV7-9
cdr3_length: 15
cdr3_nt: TGTGCCAGCAGCATCGACAGGGTGGACACCGGGGAGCGGTTTTTT
cdr3_aa: CASSIDRVDTGERFF

clone_size: NA
j_call: TRBJ2-1
d_call: NA
v_call: TRBV5-1
cdr3_length: 16
cdr3_nt: TGCGCCAGCAGCGGCTGGACTCGATTCATCGACAATGAGCAGTTCTTC
cdr3_aa: CASSGWTRFIDNEQFF

clone_size: NA
j_call: TRBJ1-5
d_call: NA
v_call: TRBV24-1
cdr3_length: 15
cdr3_nt: TGTGCCACCAGTGACCCTGGAGAAAGCAATCAGCCCCAGCATTTT
cdr3_aa: CATSDPGESNQPQHF

clone_size: NA
j_call: TRBJ2-1
d_call: TRBD1
v_call: TRBV20-1
cdr3_length: 14
cdr3_nt: TGCAGTGCTACGACAGGGGGGATGTACAATGAGCAGTTCTTC
cdr3_aa: CSATTGGMYNEQFF

clone_size: NA
j_call: TRBJ1-1
d_call: NA
v_call: TRBV4-1
cdr3_length: 16
cdr3_nt: TGCGCCAGCAGCCAAAAGACATGGGGCGCCGGCACTGAAGCTTTCTTT
cdr3_aa: CASSQKTWGAGTEAFF

clone_size: few
j_call: TRBJ2-7
d_call: NA
v_call: TRBV10-3
cdr3_length: 15
cdr3_nt: TGTGCCATCAGTGAAAGGGACCGCTCCTCCTACGAGCAGTACTTC
cdr3_aa: CAISERDRSSYEQYF

clone_size: NA
j_call: TRBJ2-7
d_call: NA
v_call: TRBV6-5
cdr3_length: 13
cdr3_nt: TGTGCCAGCAGACCGGGGCACACCTACGAGCAGTACTTC
cdr3_aa: CASRPGHTYEQYF

clone_size: NA
j_call: TRBJ2-2
d_call: TRBD2
v_call: TRBV3-1
cdr3_length: 15
cdr3_nt: TGTGCCAGCAGCCAGGGACTAGTCGACACCGGGGAGCTGTTTTTT
cdr3_aa: CASSQGLVDTGELFF

clone_size: NA
j_call: TRBJ1-2
d_call: NA
v_call: TRBV20-1
cdr3_length: 13
cdr3_nt: TGCAGTGCTAGACGGACGGGAGGGGATGGCTACACCTTC
cdr3_aa: CSARRTGGDGYTF

clone_size: NA
j_call: TRBJ2-3
d_call: TRBD2
v_call: TRBV2
cdr3_length: 15
cdr3_nt: TGTGCCAGCAGTGTAGCGGGAGTGGTCACAGATACGCAGTATTTT
cdr3_aa: CASSVAGVVTDTQYF

clone_size: few
j_call: TRBJ1-5
d_call: NA
v_call: TRBV20-1
cdr3_length: 15
cdr3_nt: TGCAGTGCTAGAGAAGCCGGCCCAACAAATCAGCCCCAGCATTTT
cdr3_aa: CSAREAGPTNQPQHF

clone_size: NA
j_call: TRBJ2-2
d_call: TRBD2
v_call: TRBV5-1
cdr3_length: 16
cdr3_nt: TGCGCCAGCAGCTCTAGCGGAGACTTGAACACCGGGGAGCTGTTTTTT
cdr3_aa: CASSSSGDLNTGELFF

clone_size: NA
j_call: TRBJ2-7
d_call: TRBD1
v_call: TRBV7-2
cdr3_length: 16
cdr3_nt: TGTGCCAGCAGCCTAATGCGGGACAGGGGCCAGTACGAGCAGTACTTC
cdr3_aa: CASSLMRDRGQYEQYF

clone_size: NA
j_call: TRBJ2-7
d_call: NA
v_call: TRBV5-4
cdr3_length: 15
cdr3_nt: TGTGCCAGCAGCCTGGGCAGCGAAGGCGATTACGAGCAGTACTTC
cdr3_aa: CASSLGSEGDYEQYF

clone_size: once
j_call: TRBJ2-1
d_call: TRBD2
v_call: TRBV20-1
cdr3_length: 17
cdr3_nt: TGCAGTGCTGGCACACCCCCAGGACTAGCAGTCTACAATGAGCAGTTCTTC
cdr3_aa: CSAGTPPGLAVYNEQFF

clone_size: few
j_call: TRBJ2-3
d_call: NA
v_call: TRBV20-1
cdr3_length: 12
cdr3_nt: TGCAGTGGGGTTCGTGGTTTGGATACGCAGTATTTT
cdr3_aa: CSGVRGLDTQYF

clone_size: few
j_call: TRBJ1-1
d_call: NA
v_call: TRBV7-9
cdr3_length: 17
cdr3_nt: TGTGCCAGCAGTAAAGGAGGTACAGGGCGAGTGAACACTGAAGCTTTCTTT
cdr3_aa: CASSKGGTGRVNTEAFF

clone_size: few
j_call: TRBJ2-1
d_call: NA
v_call: TRBV29-1
cdr3_length: 14
cdr3_nt: TGCAGCGTTGAAAAGTTAGAGACCTACAATGAGCAGTTCTTC
cdr3_aa: CSVEKLETYNEQFF

clone_size: NA
j_call: TRBJ2-1
d_call: TRBD1
v_call: TRBV5-4
cdr3_length: 17
cdr3_nt: TGTGCCAGCAGCGGGAAACCGGGACAGGGGGCCCTCAATGAGCAGTTCTTC
cdr3_aa: CASSGKPGQGALNEQFF